What follows describes a single T cell receptor (beta chain). Its antigen is still unknown. CDR1 and CDR2 from the germline V gene are LNHDA and SQIVND (reference sequence). The CDR3 length is 13 residues. V lost 5 bases to trimming and J lost 1 base, with 8 bases between them. Produced via immunoSEQ multiplex PCR; TCRdb's table is partial and in-frame only. There are about 15,000 clones in the sample; roughly two thirds occur only once, and under 3.5% lies in the top ten. This sample stems from a study of neoadjuvant anti-PD-1 for oral cavity cancer. Study information: Patients without progression got a fourth dose around day 43. Study-wide findings and caveats: With a few patients per group, TCR findings need larger cohorts.

The receptor was isolated from a person aged 40-85 years with oral cavity squamous cell carcinoma. This material consisted of PBMCs, taken before nivolumab (anti-PD-1) treatment. The rearrangement uses TRBV19 and TRBJ1-2; D is ambiguous. The DNA of the CDR3 is TGTGCCAGTAGTCAGAATCTTAACTATGGCTACACCTTC. This codes for CASSQNLNYGYTF. Looking up the rest from reference TRBV19 and TRBJ1-2 gives the full variable domain: DGGITQSPKYLFRKEGQNVTLSCEQNLNHDAMYWYRQDPGQGLRLIYYSQIVNDFQKGDIAEGYSVSREKKESFPLTVTSAQKNPTAFYLCASSQNLNYGYTFGSGTRLTVV.